This T cell receptor (beta chain) was captured in a study of T cell responses to AZD1222 COVID-19 vaccine. General observations from the study: Two AZD1222 administrations were followed by greater Spike-specific TCR breadth and depth. Repertoire sampling occurred only after the peak T cell response. Seropositive at baseline were only six AZD1222 recipients.

Generated by immunoSEQ multiplex PCR, the TCRdb table keeps only in-frame clones and is missing some. The sample includes about 140,000 clones, 90% of them seen just once. This clone appeared once. The antigen remains unidentified. The sample consisted of peripheral blood, taken on day 0 of AZD1222 vaccination. The TCR originated in an adult in good health.

CDR3 residues: CASSYYGTGNEKLFF. In DNA form, the CDR3 reads TGCGCCAGCAGCTACTACGGGACAGGGAATGAAAAACTGTTTTTT. V is TRBV5-1 and J is TRBJ1-4, with 9 positions matching TRBD1. The germline CDR1 and CDR2 sequences are SGHRS and YFSETQ. CDR3 length equals 15 residues. J was trimmed by 5 bases and V by 3 bases; bases with no gene match: 5.